This T cell receptor (beta chain) originates from a study of patients and donors after allogeneic stem cell transplantation. This CDR3 region has 18 residues. The V gene's germline CDR1 is LGHNA and CDR2 YNFKEQ. The junction had 10 bases not matched to a gene; V was cut back by 0 bases and J by 6 bases. In TCRdb, the RT-PCR reads were re-called with MiXCR into one record per CDR3 protein. Found here are 17,000 or so distinct CDR3 sequences, under 35% of them singletons; the top ten hold about 34%. The sequence derives from a human donor who was either an allogeneic HSCT recipient or a stem cell or donor lymphocyte infusion donor (not recorded which). It is not recorded whose cells these are; they may come from a transplant donor. Sequencing input: blood, either unsorted or a sorted T cell fraction (not recorded which). The chain uses TRBV4-2 and TRBJ2-4; 11 bases map to TRBD2. This chain's CDR3 is CASSQDPPTLAGVNIQYF. CDR3 sequence (DNA): TGTGCCAGCAGCCAAGATCCCCCCACACTAGCGGGGGTAAACATTCAGTACTTC.